Listed below are T cell receptor beta chains from one sample, sequenced in a study of blood T cell repertoires in COVID-19. The method was immunoSEQ multiplex PCR; TCRdb's version includes in-frame clones alone and lacks a portion of them. The sample has 150,000 or so clones; 85% are singletons. Sequencing was carried out using peripheral blood. Source of these receptors: a human donor with acute or convalescent COVID-19. The donor label of this sample is uncertain. Each CDR3 is given with its conserved first and last residue. D genes are given only for firm matches. Clone size is shown for a subset of rows, as once, few, many or a class of expanded clone.

j_call | v_call | clone_size | d_call | cdr3_aa | cdr3_nt
TRBJ1-1 | TRBV12-3/TRBV12-4 | . | TRBD1 | CASSVTGRTEAFF | TGTGCCAGCAGCGTGACAGGGCGGACTGAAGCTTTCTTT
TRBJ1-3 | TRBV10-3 | . | TRBD1 | CAIRDSSGNTIYF | TGTGCCATCCGGGACAGCTCTGGAAACACCATATATTTT
TRBJ1-1 | TRBV5-6 | . | . | CASKSSGITEAFF | TGTGCCAGCAAATCTTCGGGGATCACTGAAGCTTTCTTT
TRBJ1-1 | TRBV7-9 | . | . | CASSLSQANTEAFF | TGTGCCAGCAGCTTATCACAGGCGAACACTGAAGCTTTCTTT
TRBJ1-2 | TRBV27 | . | TRBD1 | CASSPWGQGLRGYGYTF | TGTGCCAGCAGCCCCTGGGGACAGGGACTCCGAGGATATGGCTACACCTTC
TRBJ1-4 | TRBV30 | . | TRBD1 | CAWTRWSGTGSEKLFF | TGTGCCTGGACGAGGTGGAGCGGGACAGGGAGTGAAAAACTGTTTTTT
TRBJ1-6 | TRBV3-1/TRBV3-2 | . | . | CASSQVGGASYNSPLHF | TGTGCCAGCAGCCAAGTAGGCGGGGCCTCCTATAATTCACCCCTCCACTTT
TRBJ1-2 | TRBV7-2 | . | . | CASSLPNSGIWGYTF | TGTGCCAGCAGCCTCCCCAATTCAGGGATATGGGGCTACACCTTC
TRBJ2-1 | TRBV2 | many | TRBD2 | CASSGGGGYNEQFF | TGTGCCAGCAGTGGCGGGGGGGGCTACAATGAGCAGTTCTTC
TRBJ2-3 | TRBV30 | . | TRBD2 | CAWSVGLADTQYF | TGTGCCTGGAGTGTTGGACTAGCGGATACGCAGTATTTT
TRBJ1-5 | TRBV5-1 | . | . | CASSLEGQGNQPQHF | TGCGCCAGCAGCTTGGAGGGACAAGGAAATCAGCCCCAGCATTTT
TRBJ2-7 | TRBV5-5 | . | TRBD1 | CASSLAGQGYEQYF | TGTGCCAGCAGCTTGGCAGGACAGGGCTACGAGCAGTACTTC
TRBJ1-2 | TRBV10-3 | . | TRBD1 | CAISEPGTGWVGYTF | TGTGCCATCAGTGAGCCCGGGACAGGGTGGGTTGGCTACACCTTC
TRBJ1-3 | TRBV18 | once | . | CASSPSDSGNTIYF | TGTGCCAGCTCACCTTCAGACTCTGGAAACACCATATATTTT
TRBJ1-5 | TRBV7-9 | . | TRBD1 | CASSRSGTGGNQPQHF | TGTGCCAGCAGCCGATCCGGGACAGGAGGCAATCAGCCCCAGCATTTT
TRBJ2-1 | TRBV7-3 | . | . | CASSLSRNNEQFF | TGTGCCAGCAGCTTATCCAGGAACAATGAGCAGTTCTTC
TRBJ2-7 | TRBV27 | . | TRBD1 | CASSLSGKTGTYEQYF | TGTGCCAGCAGTTTATCCGGGAAGACAGGGACCTACGAGCAGTACTTC
TRBJ1-1 | TRBV3-1/TRBV3-2 | few | . | CASSQVAGMNTEAFF | TGTGCCAGCAGCCAAGTGGCAGGGATGAACACTGAAGCTTTCTTT
TRBJ2-7 | TRBV5-1 | . | TRBD1 | CASSVPGTGSSYEQYF | TGCGCCAGCAGCGTCCCCGGGACAGGTAGCTCCTACGAGCAGTACTTC
TRBJ2-7 | TRBV7-9 | many | TRBD2 | CASSRSPLAGGSYEQYF | TGTGCCAGCAGCCGTAGCCCCCTAGCGGGGGGCAGCTACGAGCAGTACTTC
TRBJ1-2 | TRBV5-1 | . | . | CASSLVGQNGYTF | TGCGCCAGCAGCTTGGTCGGACAGAATGGCTACACCTTC
TRBJ1-2 | TRBV9 | . | TRBD1 | CASSGGPGQGAQANYGYTF | TGTGCCAGCAGCGGGGGACCGGGACAGGGGGCCCAAGCTAACTATGGCTACACCTTC
TRBJ1-4 | TRBV18 | . | TRBD1 | CASSPDRDSEKLFF | TGTGCCAGCTCGCCAGACAGGGACTCCGAAAAACTGTTTTTT
TRBJ1-2 | TRBV3-1/TRBV3-2 | . | . | CASSQLGLVSYGYTF | TGTGCCAGCAGCCAATTAGGACTGGTGAGCTATGGCTACACCTTC
TRBJ2-3 | TRBV5-1 | . | TRBD2 | CASSGSLAGGSDTQYF | TGCGCCAGCAGCGGCTCACTAGCGGGGGGATCAGATACGCAGTATTTT
TRBJ1-6 | TRBV19 | . | . | CASSRQDRSNSPLHF | TGTGCCAGTAGTAGACAGGACCGTTCTAATTCACCCCTCCACTTT
TRBJ2-1 | TRBV3-1/TRBV3-2 | . | TRBD2 | CASSPSAGGPEQFF | TGTGCCAGCAGTCCGTCGGCGGGGGGTCCCGAGCAGTTCTTC
TRBJ2-6 | TRBV10-2 | . | . | CASSESRLGRDISGANVLTF | TGCGCCAGCAGTGAGTCGCGTCTCGGCAGGGATATCTCTGGGGCCAACGTCCTGACTTTC
TRBJ2-3 | TRBV4-3 | few | TRBD2 | CASSQDIQRGVRDTQYF | TGCGCCAGCAGCCAAGATATCCAACGGGGGGTGCGGGATACGCAGTATTTT
TRBJ1-1 | TRBV3-1/TRBV3-2 | . | . | CASVPRGNTEAFF | TGTGCCAGCGTCCCAAGGGGAAACACTGAAGCTTTCTTT
TRBJ1-2 | TRBV11-2 | . | . | CASSPPASVYGYTF | TGTGCCAGCAGCCCCCCTGCTAGCGTCTATGGCTACACCTTC
TRBJ2-1 | TRBV9 | . | . | CASSAPWGHEQFF | TGTGCCAGCAGCGCCCCCTGGGGCCATGAGCAGTTCTTC
TRBJ1-3 | TRBV28 | . | TRBD1 | CASSLRGGRNTIYF | TGTGCCAGCAGTTTGAGAGGGGGCCGAAACACCATATATTTT
TRBJ2-3 | TRBV5-4 | once | . | CASSFQAPGGLGTQYF | TGTGCCAGCAGCTTCCAGGCACCCGGTGGCTTGGGTACGCAGTATTTT
TRBJ1-5 | TRBV4-1 | . | . | CASSQEGAGLQPQHF | TGCGCCAGCAGCCAAGAAGGGGCGGGGCTGCAGCCCCAGCATTTT
TRBJ1-3 | TRBV18 | . | TRBD1 | CASSSSLTGGSNTIYF | TGTGCCAGCTCATCCAGTTTGACAGGGGGCTCAAACACCATATATTTT
TRBJ2-5 | TRBV5-1 | . | . | CASSLEVAEETQYF | TGCGCCAGCAGCTTGGAGGTAGCGGAAGAGACCCAGTACTTC
TRBJ2-1 | TRBV5-4 | . | TRBD1 | CASSFDRGRYNEQFF | TGTGCCAGCAGCTTCGACAGGGGAAGGTACAATGAGCAGTTCTTC
TRBJ1-4 | TRBV19 | . | TRBD1 | CASSASQGTGREKLFF | TGTGCCAGTAGTGCCTCTCAGGGGACAGGGCGCGAAAAACTGTTTTTT
TRBJ2-3 | TRBV18 | . | TRBD2 | CASRGLLSTDTQYF | TGTGCCAGCCGGGGACTATTGAGCACAGATACGCAGTATTTT
TRBJ1-4 | TRBV18 | few | TRBD1 | CASSPQGQGNEKLFF | TGTGCCAGCTCACCACAGGGACAGGGAAATGAAAAACTGTTTTTT
TRBJ1-1 | TRBV18 | . | . | CASSPRGVGNTEAFF | TGTGCCAGCTCACCACGGGGGGTGGGGAACACTGAAGCTTTCTTT
TRBJ2-7 | TRBV7-2 | . | . | CASSPYLRGPYEQYF | TGTGCCAGCAGCCCTTATCTCAGGGGCCCCTACGAGCAGTACTTC
TRBJ1-2 | TRBV6-5 | . | TRBD1 | CASRDRGTNYGYTF | TGTGCCAGCAGGGACAGGGGGACTAACTATGGCTACACCTTC
TRBJ1-1 | TRBV9 | . | TRBD1 | CASSPQGAKTAFF | TGTGCCAGCAGTCCTCAGGGGGCTAAGACAGCTTTCTTT
TRBJ1-2 | TRBV30 | . | TRBD1 | CAWRARQGVINGYTF | TGTGCCTGGAGAGCGAGACAGGGAGTAATTAATGGCTACACCTTC
TRBJ2-5 | TRBV4-3 | . | TRBD1 | CASTKTDRVQETQYF | TGCGCCAGCACCAAAACTGACAGGGTCCAAGAGACCCAGTACTTC
TRBJ2-4 | TRBV6-5 | . | TRBD1 | CASSRDRAAKNIQYF | TGTGCCAGCAGCAGGGACAGAGCGGCCAAAAACATTCAGTACTTC
TRBJ2-7 | TRBV3-1/TRBV3-2 | few | TRBD1 | CASSLGQGVYF | TGTGCCAGCAGCCTCGGACAGGGGGTCTACTTC
TRBJ1-2 | TRBV28 | . | . | CASSDSDYGYTF | TGTGCCAGCAGCGATTCAGACTATGGCTACACCTTC
TRBJ2-7 | TRBV10-3 | . | TRBD1 | CAIGQGEYEQYF | TGTGCCATCGGACAGGGGGAATACGAGCAGTACTTC
TRBJ1-3 | TRBV3-1/TRBV3-2 | . | . | CASSQGGGVGRNTIYF | TGTGCCAGCAGCCAAGGCGGGGGCGTCGGTCGGAACACCATATATTTT